These 10 T cell receptor beta chains originate from one sample sequenced in a study of blood T cell repertoires in COVID-19. Measured with immunoSEQ multiplex PCR; TCRdb has only the in-frame clones, and not every one. The table lists hundreds of thousands of clones, less than 90% of them singletons. The sample consisted of peripheral blood. These receptors originate from a woman older than 75 with active or convalescent COVID-19.

This clone was detected a few times. Within the sample, other DNA sequences also encode this same CDR3. The J gene is TRBJ1-2, the V gene TRBV5-4, with 11 bases identical to TRBD1. The CDR3 covers 15 residues. With V trimmed by 2 bases and J by 4 bases, 4 bases remained unmatched. The germline CDR1 and CDR2 sequences are SGHNT and YYREEE (reference sequence). CDR3 loop: CASSFPGQGGYGYTF. The CDR3 DNA sequence: TGTGCCAGCAGCTTTCCGGGACAGGGGGGCTATGGCTACACCTTC.

V is TRBV5-6 and J is TRBJ1-1, with D possibly TRBD1 on 6 matching bases. Per the germline V gene, CDR1 is SGHDT and CDR2 is YYEEEE. The CDR3 length is 14 residues. V dropped 0 bases and J dropped 10 bases, with 16 bases sitting between them. The CDR3 loop reads CASSLGGRGPRAFF. The CDR3 DNA sequence: TGTGCCAGCAGCTTGGGCGGCAGGGGTCCTCGAGCTTTCTTT. The whole variable domain, filled in from reference TRBV5-6 and TRBJ1-1, reads DAGVTQSPTHLIKTRGQQVTLRCSPKSGHDTVSWYQQALGQGPQFIFQYYEEEERQRGNFPDRFSGHQFPNYSSELNVNALLLGDSALYLCASSLGGRGPRAFFGQGTRLTVV.

Judged by abundance, this clone is medium-sized. The J gene is TRBJ1-4, the V gene TRBV25-1; TRBD1 agrees at 7 bases. This CDR3 region has 16 residues. V was pared by 4 bases and J by 4 bases, with 9 bases of the junction left unmatched. Germline V gives CDR1 MGHDK, CDR2 SYGVNS. This chain's CDR3 is CASSAHSGTVNEKLFF. CDR3 nucleotide sequence: TGTGCCAGCAGTGCACATTCCGGGACAGTTAATGAAAAACTGTTTTTT. The full variable domain, rest sourced from reference TRBV25-1 and TRBJ1-4, is EADIYQTPRYLVIGTGKKITLECSQTMGHDKMYWYQQDPGMELHLIHYSYGVNSTEKGDLSSESTVSRIRTEHFPLTLESARPSHTSQYLCASSAHSGTVNEKLFFGSGTQLSVL.

The gene calls are TRBV19 and TRBJ1-5, with TRBD1 matching 10 bases. CDR1 and CDR2 from the germline V gene are LNHDA and SQIVND (reference sequence). The CDR3 is made up of 15 amino acids. V lost 3 bases to trimming and J lost 5 bases; unmatched junction nucleotides: 4. CDR3 sequence (DNA): TGTGCCAGTAGTATGGGGGACAGGGGTTATCAGCCCCAGCATTTT. Translation: CASSMGDRGYQPQHF.

The V gene is TRBV19, the J gene TRBJ1-3, with TRBD1 matching over 7 bases. The germline V gene encodes CDR1 LNHDA and CDR2 SQIVND (reference sequence). The CDR3 has 15 amino acids. Losses at the gene ends were 3 bases for V and 0 bases for J; bases not matched to a gene: 2. CDR3 in amino acids: CASSIGTDSGNTIYF. CDR3 coding DNA: TGTGCCAGTAGTATTGGGACAGACTCTGGAAACACCATATATTTT.

In the case of this clone: In the same sample, other DNA sequences code for this CDR3. This chain uses TRBV18 with TRBJ2-5; 9 positions agree with TRBD1. Per germline, CDR1 KGHSH and CDR2 LQKENI. The V and J ends lost 0 bases and 4 bases, in that order; junction bases with no gene match: 3. The CDR3 has 15 residues. The CDR3 DNA reads TGTGCCAGCTCACCACCGGGACAGGGCGGAGAGACCCAGTACTTC. Its translation: CASSPPGQGGETQYF.

The chain has TRBV7-2 and TRBJ1-5; the D gene is possibly TRBD1 (5 bases). V lost 5 bases and J lost 6, with 14 bases in between. CDR3 length equals 14 residues. CDR1 and CDR2 from the germline V gene are SGHTA and FQGNSA. The CDR3 loop reads CASSLDGGAQPQHF. The CDR3 DNA is TGTGCCAGCAGCCTAGACGGGGGAGCTCAGCCCCAGCATTTT.

The rearrangement joins TRBV29-1 to TRBJ1-2, with 7 bases lining up with TRBD1. J lost 8 bases, V lost 4 bases, and 4 bases had no gene match. The CDR3 is 11 amino acids. Germline CDR1 reads SQVTM; CDR2 reads ANQGSEA. CDR3 sequence reads: CSVGQGGGYTF. The CDR3 nucleotides are TGCAGCGTTGGACAGGGTGGCGGCTACACCTTC.

This chain links TRBV6-2 or TRBV6-3 with TRBJ2-3; tentative D call: TRBD2 (6 bases). CDR3 length equals 16 residues. The V and J ends lost 6 bases and 5 bases respectively, with 21 bases between them. Germline V lookup: CDR1 MNHEY, CDR2 SVGEGT. The CDR3 sequence is CASSPSAGSGKDTQYF. DNA for the CDR3: TGTGCCAGCAGCCCTAGCGCGGGGTCGGGAAAAGATACGCAGTATTTT.

V is TRBV10-3 and J is TRBJ1-1; 7 bases are a match to TRBD1. The germline V gene has CDR1 ENHRY and CDR2 SYGVKD. The junction had 12 bases not matched to a gene; V was cut back by 2 bases and J by 9 bases. The CDR3 has 15 residues. The CDR3 spells CAISETSGTVSKAFF. DNA of the CDR3: TGTGCCATCAGTGAGACTTCCGGGACAGTGTCTAAAGCTTTCTTT.